In its sample, the clone carrying this T cell receptor (beta chain) was seen many times. Time point noted: persistent/refractory GD, antithyroid drugs over 5 years with positive TRAb. Following extraction of RNA from PBMCs, that RNA was used to make the TCR library. The data belong to a study of regulatory T cells in long-lasting Graves disease. For the study at large: The definition of persistent Graves' disease was over 5 years of antithyroid drugs with positive TSH receptor antibodies.

To make TCR beta libraries, researchers used iRepertoire HTBI primers and Arm-PCR of CDR3 regions. In TCRdb, the multiplex PCR reads were re-called with MiXCR into one record per CDR3 protein. This sample yields a few hundred thousand distinct CDR3 sequences, of which 20% to 25% are seen a single time; around 30% belongs to the top ten. The TCR sequence derives from a woman aged 40 to 50 with Graves disease. Sequences were derived from peripheral blood mononuclear cells (PBMCs), sampled when the disease was refractory, from a patient treated with antithyroid drugs.

Written as DNA, the CDR3 is TGTGCCAGCAGCCGAGGACGGACAGGGGAGATGACCAAAAACATTCAGTACTTC. Its translation: CASSRGRTGEMTKNIQYF. The rearrangement uses TRBV27 and TRBJ2-4, with 9 bases lining up with TRBD1. Germline CDR1 is MNHEY and CDR2 is SMNVEV (reference sequence). The J segment lost 2 bases and the V segment lost 6 bases, leaving 14 bases of the junction unmatched. CDR3 length: 18 amino acids.